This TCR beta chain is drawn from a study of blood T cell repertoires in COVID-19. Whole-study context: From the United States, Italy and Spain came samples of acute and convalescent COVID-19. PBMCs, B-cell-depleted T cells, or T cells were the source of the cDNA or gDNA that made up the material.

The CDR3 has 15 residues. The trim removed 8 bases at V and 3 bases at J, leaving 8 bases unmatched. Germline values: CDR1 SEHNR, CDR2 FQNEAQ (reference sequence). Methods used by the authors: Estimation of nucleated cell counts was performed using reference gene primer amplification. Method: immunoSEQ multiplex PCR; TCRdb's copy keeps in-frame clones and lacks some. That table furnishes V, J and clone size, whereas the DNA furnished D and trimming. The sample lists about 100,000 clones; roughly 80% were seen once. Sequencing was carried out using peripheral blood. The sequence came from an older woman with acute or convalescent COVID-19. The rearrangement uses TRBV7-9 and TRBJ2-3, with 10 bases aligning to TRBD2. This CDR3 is CASAKAGGRTDTQYF. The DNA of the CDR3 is TGTGCCAGCGCAAAAGCGGGGGGGAGGACAGATACGCAGTATTTT.